One and the same sample provided the 8 T cell receptor beta chains below, sequenced in a study of T cell responses to AZD1222 COVID-19 vaccine. Generated by immunoSEQ multiplex PCR, the TCRdb table keeps only in-frame clones and is missing some. Of 140,000 or so clones in the sample, around 91% are singletons; the top ten hold under 2%. Sequences were derived from peripheral blood, sampled on day 0 of AZD1222 vaccination. The receptors here all came from an adult in good health.

This chain joins TRBV11-2 and TRBJ2-3, with D possibly matching TRBD1 (6 bases). Trimming stripped 5 bases from V and 0 bases from J, with 18 bases between. CDR1 is SGHAT and CDR2 is FQNNGV in the germline V gene. This CDR3 region has 17 residues. As DNA, the CDR3 is TGTGCCAGCAGCCCCCAAGCAGGGGCCCTAAGCACAGATACGCAGTATTTT. Translation: CASSPQAGALSTDTQYF.

The rearrangement joins TRBV4-1 to TRBJ2-7; no definite D call. The CDR3 length is 18 residues. The germline V gene has CDR1 MGHRA and CDR2 YSYEKL. The germline V and J ends were trimmed by 1 base and 2 bases, with 21 bases remaining between them. As DNA, the CDR3 is TGCGCCAGCAGCCAAGTGTACAGAACTCTAGTACTGGCCTACGAGCAGTACTTC. Its protein is CASSQVYRTLVLAYEQYF.

This chain connects TRBV11-2 to TRBJ2-7, with D possibly being TRBD2 (6 bases). CDR1 and CDR2 from the germline V gene are SGHAT and FQNNGV. The CDR3 extends over 15 amino acids. V lost 2 bases and J 0 bases, leaving 11 bases between the germline ends. This chain's CDR3 is CASSLSRTTSYEQYF. The CDR3 coding sequence is TGTGCCAGCAGCTTATCTAGGACTACCTCCTACGAGCAGTACTTC. Full variable domain (missing parts from reference TRBV11-2 and TRBJ2-7): EAGVAQSPRYKIIEKRQSVAFWCNPISGHATLYWYQQILGQGPKLLIQFQNNGVVDDSQLPKDRFSAERLKGVDSTLKIQPAKLEDSAVYLCASSLSRTTSYEQYFGPGTRLTVT.

The rearrangement joins TRBV30 to TRBJ2-2; TRBD1 agrees at 7 bases. Trimming removed 4 bases from V and 7 bases from J; junction bases left unmatched: 3. Germline loops: CDR1 GTSNPN, CDR2 SVGIG (reference sequence). The CDR3 extends over 12 amino acids. The CDR3 nucleotides are TGTGCCTGGACCACAGGGGTCGGGGAGCTGTTTTTT. It codes for CAWTTGVGELFF.

The chain employs TRBV18 and TRBJ1-6; tentative D call: TRBD1 (5 bases). The germline gives CDR1 KGHSH, CDR2 LQKENI. This CDR3 comprises 14 residues. Trimming removed 2 bases at V and 5 bases at J, with 7 bases between. CDR3 loop: CASSPDSDNSPLHF. The CDR3 DNA follows: TGTGCCAGCTCACCAGACAGCGATAATTCACCCCTCCACTTT.

The chain combines TRBV6-2 or TRBV6-3 with TRBJ1-5; D remains ambiguous. The germline V gene encodes CDR1 MNHEY and CDR2 SVGEGT. Trimming left V 4 bases short and J 7 bases short, with 14 bases between. This CDR3 is 14 amino acids long. CDR3 nucleotide sequence: TGTGCCAGCAGTTTCGGGAGGGCCCCGCAGCCCCAGCATTTT. It codes for CASSFGRAPQPQHF.

The chain links TRBV6-5 to TRBJ2-6; 8 bases are a match to TRBD1. The V gene's germline CDR1 is MNHEY and CDR2 SVGAGI. V gave up 9 bases and J gave up 3 bases; unmatched junction bases: 7. The CDR3 consists of 15 residues. CDR3 in amino acids: CASRKGQGGANVLTF. The CDR3 region has the DNA TGTGCCAGTCGAAAAGGACAGGGTGGGGCCAACGTCCTGACTTTC.

This rearrangement joins TRBV6-5 to TRBJ1-1; a weak D match, TRBD1 (5 bases). The CDR3 is made up of 15 amino acids. Per the germline V gene, CDR1 is MNHEY and CDR2 is SVGAGI. Trimming left V 11 bases short and J 10 bases short, with 29 bases between. Written as DNA, the CDR3 is TGTGCCGGAAAAGCCTTTGGGACTGGGCTCTATGGAGCTTTCTTT. As protein: CAGKAFGTGLYGAFF.